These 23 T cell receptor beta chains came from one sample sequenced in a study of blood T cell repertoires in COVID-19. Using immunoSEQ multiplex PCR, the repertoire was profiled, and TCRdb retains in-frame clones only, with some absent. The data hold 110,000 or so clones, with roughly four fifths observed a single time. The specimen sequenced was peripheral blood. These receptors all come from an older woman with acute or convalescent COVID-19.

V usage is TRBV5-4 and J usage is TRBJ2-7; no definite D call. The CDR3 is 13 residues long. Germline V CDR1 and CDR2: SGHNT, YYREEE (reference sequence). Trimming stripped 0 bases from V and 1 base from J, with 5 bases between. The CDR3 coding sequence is TGTGCCAGCAGCTTGGTCCCATCCTACGAGCAGTACGTC. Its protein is CASSLVPSYEQYV.

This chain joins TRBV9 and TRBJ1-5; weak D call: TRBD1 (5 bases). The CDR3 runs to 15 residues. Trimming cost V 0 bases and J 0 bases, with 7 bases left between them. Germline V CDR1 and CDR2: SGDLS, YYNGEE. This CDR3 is CASSVGQGSNQPQHF. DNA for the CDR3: TGTGCCAGCAGCGTAGGGCAGGGTAGCAATCAGCCCCAGCATTTT.

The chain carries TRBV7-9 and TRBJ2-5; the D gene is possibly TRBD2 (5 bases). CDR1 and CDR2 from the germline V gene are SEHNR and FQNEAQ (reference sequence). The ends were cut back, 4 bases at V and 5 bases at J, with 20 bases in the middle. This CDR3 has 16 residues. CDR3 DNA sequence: TGTGCCAGCAGCTCGATGACCTTGGACGGCGGGGAGACCCAGTACTTC. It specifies CASSSMTLDGGETQYF.

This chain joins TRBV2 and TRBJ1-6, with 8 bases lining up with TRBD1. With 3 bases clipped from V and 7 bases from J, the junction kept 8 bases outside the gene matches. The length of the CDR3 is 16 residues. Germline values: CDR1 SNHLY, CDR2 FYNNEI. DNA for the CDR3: TGTGCCAGCAGTGAGAGGACAGGGTTCGAGAATTCACCCCTCCACTTT. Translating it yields CASSERTGFENSPLHF. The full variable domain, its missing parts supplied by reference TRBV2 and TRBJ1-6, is EPEVTQTPSHQVTQMGQEVILRCVPISNHLYFYWYRQILGQKVEFLVSFYNNEISEKSEIFDDQFSVERPDGSNFTLKIRSTKLEDSAMYFCASSERTGFENSPLHFGNGTRLTVT.

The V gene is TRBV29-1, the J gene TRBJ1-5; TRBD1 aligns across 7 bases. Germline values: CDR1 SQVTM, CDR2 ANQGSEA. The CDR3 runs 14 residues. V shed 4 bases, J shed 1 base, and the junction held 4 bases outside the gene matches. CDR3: CSVVTGVSNQPQHF. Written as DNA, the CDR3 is TGCAGCGTTGTAACAGGGGTGAGCAATCAGCCCCAGCATTTT.

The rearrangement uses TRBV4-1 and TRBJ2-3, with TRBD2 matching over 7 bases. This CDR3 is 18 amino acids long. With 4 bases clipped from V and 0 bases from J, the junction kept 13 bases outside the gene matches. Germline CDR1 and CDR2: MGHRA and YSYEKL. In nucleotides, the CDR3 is TGCGCCAGCAGCCGTTCTGAGGTAGCGGGCACAAGCACAGATACGCAGTATTTT. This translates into CASSRSEVAGTSTDTQYF.

The CDR3 reads CASSGGQMNQPQHF. DNA for the CDR3: TGTGCCAGCAGCGGAGGACAGATGAATCAGCCCCAGCATTTT. The chain has TRBV9 and TRBJ1-5; D might be TRBD1 (6 bases). V shed 3 bases and J shed 4 bases, with 11 bases lying between them. CDR3 size: 14 residues. Germline V lookup: CDR1 SGDLS, CDR2 YYNGEE.

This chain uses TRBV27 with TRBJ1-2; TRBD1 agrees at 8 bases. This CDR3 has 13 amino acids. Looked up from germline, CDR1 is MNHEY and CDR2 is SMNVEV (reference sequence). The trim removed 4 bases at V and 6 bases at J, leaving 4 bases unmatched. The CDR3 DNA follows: TGTGCCAGCAGTTCCACAGGGGGGCATGGCTACACCTTC. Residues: CASSSTGGHGYTF.

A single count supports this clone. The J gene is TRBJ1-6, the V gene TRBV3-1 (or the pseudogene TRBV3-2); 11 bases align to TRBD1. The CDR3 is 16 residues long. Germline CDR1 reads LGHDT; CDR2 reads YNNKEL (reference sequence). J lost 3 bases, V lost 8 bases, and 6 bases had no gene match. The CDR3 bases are TGTGCCAGCGGGGCTGGGACAGGGGGCTATAATTCACCCCTCCACTTT. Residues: CASGAGTGGYNSPLHF.

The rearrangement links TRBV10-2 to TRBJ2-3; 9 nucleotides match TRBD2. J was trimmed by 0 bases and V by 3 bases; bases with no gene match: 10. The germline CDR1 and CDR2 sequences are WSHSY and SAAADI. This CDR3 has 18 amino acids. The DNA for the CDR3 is TGCGCCAGCAGTGATGGGCTAGCGGGAACGTCTAGCACAGATACGCAGTATTTT. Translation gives CASSDGLAGTSSTDTQYF.

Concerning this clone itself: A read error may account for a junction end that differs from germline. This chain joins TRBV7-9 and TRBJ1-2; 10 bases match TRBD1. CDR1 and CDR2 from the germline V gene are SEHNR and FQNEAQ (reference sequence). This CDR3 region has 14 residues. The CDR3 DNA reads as TGTGCCAGCAGCTTAGCATTAGGGACAGGGGAAATGGCCTTC. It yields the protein CASSLALGTGEMAF.

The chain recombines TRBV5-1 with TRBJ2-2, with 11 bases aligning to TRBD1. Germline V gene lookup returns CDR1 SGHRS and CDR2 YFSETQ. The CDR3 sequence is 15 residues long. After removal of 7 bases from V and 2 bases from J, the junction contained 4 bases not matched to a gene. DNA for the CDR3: TGCGCCAGCGCAGGGACAGGGGGAAACACCGGGGAGCTGTTTTTT. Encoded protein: CASAGTGGNTGELFF.

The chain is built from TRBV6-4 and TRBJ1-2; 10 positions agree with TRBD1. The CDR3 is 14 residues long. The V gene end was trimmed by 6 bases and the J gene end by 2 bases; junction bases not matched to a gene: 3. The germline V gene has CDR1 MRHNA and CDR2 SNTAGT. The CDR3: CASSRTGGNYGYTF. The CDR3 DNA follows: TGTGCCAGCAGCAGGACAGGGGGGAACTATGGCTACACCTTC.

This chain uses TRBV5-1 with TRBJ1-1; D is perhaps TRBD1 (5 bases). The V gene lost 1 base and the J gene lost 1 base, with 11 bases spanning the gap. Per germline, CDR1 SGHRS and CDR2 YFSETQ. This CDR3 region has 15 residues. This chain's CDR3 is CASSLNGAENTEAFF. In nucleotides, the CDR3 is TGCGCCAGCAGCTTGAATGGGGCCGAGAACACTGAAGCTTTCTTT.

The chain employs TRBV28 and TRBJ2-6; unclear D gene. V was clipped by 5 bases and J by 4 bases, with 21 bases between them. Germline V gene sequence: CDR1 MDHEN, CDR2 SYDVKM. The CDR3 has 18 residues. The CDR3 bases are TGTGCCAGCAGTCCCCCCGGCGGCGTGGCTCACGGGGCCAACGTCCTGACTTTC. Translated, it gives CASSPPGGVAHGANVLTF.

CDR3 loop: CATSRGPKRGLVGNQPQHF. CDR3 DNA sequence: TGTGCCACCAGCAGAGGGCCGAAAAGGGGGTTGGTTGGCAATCAGCCCCAGCATTTT. The chain couples TRBV15 to TRBJ1-5; the D gene is possibly TRBD1 (6 bases). The length of the CDR3 is 19 residues. Germline V lookup: CDR1 LNHNV, CDR2 YYDKDF (reference sequence). Trimming left V 1 base short and J 2 bases short, with 21 bases between.

CDR3 region: CAISDPQRGTGVGQPQHF. In DNA, the CDR3 is TGTGCCATCAGTGACCCCCAACGAGGGACAGGGGTGGGGCAGCCCCAGCATTTT. The rearrangement joins TRBV10-3 to TRBJ1-5; 10 bases line up with TRBD1. J was trimmed by 7 bases and V by 3 bases; bases with no gene match: 15. The CDR3 runs 18 residues. Looked up from germline, CDR1 is ENHRY and CDR2 is SYGVKD.

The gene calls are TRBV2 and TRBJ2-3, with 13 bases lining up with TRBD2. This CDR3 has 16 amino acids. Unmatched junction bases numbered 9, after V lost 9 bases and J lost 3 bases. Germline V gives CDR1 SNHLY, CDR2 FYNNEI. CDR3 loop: CASTGTSGIRTDTQYF. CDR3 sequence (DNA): TGTGCCAGTACCGGGACTAGCGGGATTCGGACAGATACGCAGTATTTT.

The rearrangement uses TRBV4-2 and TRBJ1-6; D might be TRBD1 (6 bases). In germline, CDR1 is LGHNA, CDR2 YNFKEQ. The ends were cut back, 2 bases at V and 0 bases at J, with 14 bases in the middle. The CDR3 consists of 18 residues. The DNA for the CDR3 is TGTGCCAGCAGCCAACTCCCGCAGGGGAGCTCCTATAATTCACCCCTCCACTTT. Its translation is CASSQLPQGSSYNSPLHF.

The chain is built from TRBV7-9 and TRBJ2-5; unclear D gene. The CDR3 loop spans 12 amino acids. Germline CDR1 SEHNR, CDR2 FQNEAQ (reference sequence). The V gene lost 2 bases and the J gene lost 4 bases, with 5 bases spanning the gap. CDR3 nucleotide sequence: TGTGCCAGCAGCTTATCTACAGAGACCCAGTACTTC. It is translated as CASSLSTETQYF.

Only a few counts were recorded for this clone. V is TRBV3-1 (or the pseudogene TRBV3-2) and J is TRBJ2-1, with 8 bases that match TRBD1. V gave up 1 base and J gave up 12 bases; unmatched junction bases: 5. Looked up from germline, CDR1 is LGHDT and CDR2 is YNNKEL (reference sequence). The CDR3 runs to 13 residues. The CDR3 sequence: CASSQAGQEMQFF. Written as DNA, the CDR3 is TGTGCCAGCAGCCAAGCGGGACAGGAGATGCAGTTCTTC.

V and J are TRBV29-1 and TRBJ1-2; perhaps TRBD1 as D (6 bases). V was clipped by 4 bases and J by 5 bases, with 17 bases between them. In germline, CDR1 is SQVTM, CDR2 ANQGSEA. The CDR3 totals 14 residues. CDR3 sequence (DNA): TGCAGCGTTGGTCCGGGGGGCGCCGGGTATGGCTACACCTTC. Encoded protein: CSVGPGGAGYGYTF.

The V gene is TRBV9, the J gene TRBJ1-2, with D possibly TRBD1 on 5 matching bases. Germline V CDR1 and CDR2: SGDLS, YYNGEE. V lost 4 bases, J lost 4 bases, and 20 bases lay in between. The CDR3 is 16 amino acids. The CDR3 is CASSPARGGAFYGYTF. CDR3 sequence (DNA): TGTGCCAGCAGCCCCGCGAGGGGAGGGGCCTTCTATGGCTACACCTTC. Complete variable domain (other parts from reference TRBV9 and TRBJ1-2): DSGVTQTPKHLITATGQRVTLRCSPRSGDLSVYWYQQSLDQGLQFLIQYYNGEERAKGNILERFSAQQFPDLHSELNLSSLELGDSALYFCASSPARGGAFYGYTFGSGTRLTVV.